This TCR beta chain was documented in a study of human T cells and chemical hapten exposure (dated by TCRdb to about 2021). With regard to the full study: For sensitization, 2% DPC in acetone was applied to a roughly 2 cm by roughly 2 cm area of upper inner arm skin. Roughly 30 alopecia patients provided blood for TCR sequencing at one to four time points (pre-sensitization, 2, 6 and 24 weeks). Throughout the study period of approximately 23 weeks, patients also received therapeutic DPC doses to the scalp every week. Blood samples were taken from patients before sensitization (week 0) and then at 2, 6 and about 24 weeks after DPC sensitization. Libraries were combined into a pool for sequencing, and differences in TCR yield between samples came mainly from small differences in library volumes within the pool. Patch testing was performed on the upper back with Finn chambers containing 0.01% DPC, and the patch tests were scored after 6 days according to International Contact Dermatitis Research Group standards. This study followed changes in the peripheral blood TCR repertoire in vivo during primary and secondary sensitization of alopecia patients to the hapten diphenylcyclopropenone (DPC). The patient cohort, mostly female, included alopecia areata with under or over 50% scalp involvement, alopecia totalis and alopecia universalis.

Library preparation was by RACE. TCRdb names NextSeq 500 as the instrument used. Library preparation attached unique molecular identifiers to individual cDNA molecules for quantitative, reproducible TCR counting. Each blood RNA sample was used to sequence both TCR alpha and TCR beta chains. On the authors' methods: Samples had a median of roughly 91,000 TCRs, with a range from roughly 23,224 to 700,000. V, J and CDR3 annotation of the TCR reads was performed with the Decombinator software suite. For the PS versus PT1 abundance plots, all samples were subsampled to the same number of TCRs (28,000). TCRs were defined as expanded if absent before sensitization and observed at least eight times at the 2-week time point. TCRdb reprocessing: public reads trimmed at Q25 with fastp, clones called with MiXCR, in-frame beta chains kept. A single entry per CDR3 protein holds the most common genes and DNA from its merged rows. What appears here as the V and J calls and clone size reflects TCRdb's work, not the paper's. The sample table shows 50,000 to 65,000 distinct CDR3 sequences, and 11% are seen once. Jointly, the top ten make up about 4% of the sample.

This specimen's time point label, per the study, means: pre-sensitization, week 0. Reading the label with the study, this specimen's treatment or condition is: therapeutic diphenylcyclopropenone sensitization with weekly scalp DPC. At every patch-test visit, the blood draw took place before the patch test was put on. Patients were considered eligible if aged 18 to 70, diagnosed with alopecia and deemed suitable for DPC therapy, and patients were excluded if pregnant. Total RNA was isolated from unfractionated whole blood collected in Tempus Blood RNA tubes. The germline ends are 20 bases apart after V is trimmed by 5 bases and J by 3 bases. The CDR3 goes from the cysteine to the phenylalanine over 16 residues. Only CDR3 DNA remains: 48 bases, in frame from the first base. CDR1 SQVTM and CDR2 ANQGSEA were looked up in the germline V gene. Comments on this clonotype: The specificity of this receptor is unknown. A much larger clone sits a single nucleotide away, making a read error possible.

The paper as a whole reports these results and caveats: Repeated subsampling changed both the strength of the expansion versus patch-test correlation and the threshold at which that correlation became significant. Patch test score correlated positively with the number of PT1 expanded TCRs, reaching significance at thresholds 8, 16 and 32 but not at 4. No change with DPC sensitization was found in the number of TCRs above 1 in 1000 frequency, and no evidence of global repertoire structure alterations was found. Because all patients had alopecia, a presumed autoimmune disease, the immune response of the patients might differ from that of healthy individuals. Significantly more large CDR3 similarity clusters were formed by expanded TCRs than by pre-sensitization or healthy control sets, consistent with antigen-driven responses.

The chain was built from TRBV29-1 and TRBJ2-1; TRBD2 is perhaps the D gene, given 5 matching bases. Sample: whole blood, taken in connection with sensitization to the hapten diphenylcyclopropenone (DPC). The source is a woman between 40 and 55 years old with alopecia areata. Some clones in this sample may be carry-over from other donors' samples. The CDR3 reads as follows: CSVPLGSPSYYNEQFF. The sequenced DNA: TGCAGCGTTCCCCTGGGGAGCCCGAGCTACTACAATGAGCAGTTCTTC.